One T cell receptor (beta chain) is described in this entry. The data derive from a study of blood T cell repertoires in COVID-19. Overall study: There were acute and convalescent COVID-19 samples, and they came from the United States, Italy and Spain. Sources were T cells, B-cell-depleted T cells, or PBMCs; the material itself was cDNA or gDNA.

Per the study methods: Nucleated cell number was recorded as an estimate derived from reference gene primer amplification. Using immunoSEQ multiplex PCR, the repertoire was profiled, and TCRdb retains in-frame clones only, with some absent. D and trimming come from the DNA, and the V and J calls and clone size come from that table. The repertoire holds 100,000 to 150,000 clones, with about 80% as singletons. CDR1 KGHSH and CDR2 LQKENI come from the germline V gene. The V segment lost 10 bases and the J segment 3 bases; nucleotides outside the gene matches: 8. The CDR3 contains 14 residues. The chain carries TRBV18 and TRBJ1-1, with 10 bases aligning to TRBD1. The receptor was derived from a woman aged 50 to 65 with acute or convalescent COVID-19. Sequenced: peripheral blood. The CDR3 reads CATHQGTGDTEAFF. DNA for the CDR3: TGTGCCACCCACCAAGGGACAGGGGACACTGAAGCTTTCTTT. Together with reference TRBV18 and TRBJ1-1, the CDR3 gives the full variable domain: NAGVMQNPRHLVRRRGQEARLRCSPMKGHSHVYWYRQLPEEGLKFMVYLQKENIIDESGMPKERFSAEFPKEGPSILRIQQVVRGDSAAYFCATHQGTGDTEAFFGQGTRLTVV.